This passage covers 2 T cell receptor beta chains from one sample sequenced in a study of CD8 T cells in ankylosing spondylitis. General study results and limits: Characteristic, it appeared, of ankylosing spondylitis blood was a TCR beta motif of about eight highly homologous variants.

Via MiXCR, TCRdb re-called the 5' RACE reads, giving one row per CDR3 protein. This table has 500,000 or so distinct CDR3 sequences, less than 6% appearing once. Antigen specificity for these receptors is unknown. The sequencing input was blood, either unsorted or a sorted T cell fraction (not recorded which). The receptors were gathered from a male donor with ankylosing spondylitis.

This clonotype was seen many times. The chain links TRBV5-1 to TRBJ2-1, with TRBD2 matching over 11 bases. CDR1 and CDR2 from the germline V gene are SGHRS and YFSETQ. The CDR3 contains 16 residues. With 5 bases clipped from V and 0 bases from J, the junction kept 4 bases outside the gene matches. Here the CDR3 DNA reads TGCGCCAGCAGAAGACTAGCGGGACCCTCCTACAATGAGCAGTTCTTC. This encodes CASRRLAGPSYNEQFF.

This clonotype came up many times. V usage is TRBV5-6 and J usage is TRBJ1-5; the D is unclear. This CDR3 spans 13 amino acids. Trimming pared 1 base from V and 7 bases from J, leaving 9 bases between. Per germline, CDR1 SGHDT and CDR2 YYEEEE. The CDR3 here is CASSLSTLQPQHF. The CDR3 nucleotides read TGTGCCAGCAGCTTGAGCACTCTACAGCCCCAGCATTTT.